The 32 T cell receptor beta chains listed next were all sequenced from one sample in a study of T cell repertoires in cytomegalovirus infection. TCRdb reprocessed the reads via MiXCR and lists one record per CDR3 protein. The data show 300,000 or so distinct CDR3 sequences, with roughly 23% seen just once and about 15% held by the top ten. Input material: PBMCs. Source of these receptors: a human donor in good health (CMV status not recorded). Some clones in this sample may be carry-over from other donors' samples.

The V gene is TRBV6-6, the J gene TRBJ2-5; D is uncertain. The ends were cut back, 7 bases at V and 1 base at J, with 10 bases in the middle. There are 13 residues in the CDR3. Germline V CDR1 and CDR2: MNHNY, SVGAGI (reference sequence). This CDR3 is CASTGQVQETQYF. The CDR3 DNA is TGTGCCAGCACTGGCCAGGTCCAAGAGACCCAGTACTTC.

The rearrangement joins TRBV20-1 to TRBJ1-4; D is ambiguous. The CDR3 is 15 residues long. The germline V and J ends were trimmed by 1 base and 0 bases, with 9 bases remaining between them. Per the germline V gene, CDR1 is DFQATT and CDR2 is SNEGSKA (reference sequence). The CDR3 reads CSARVGGSTNEKLFF. The CDR3, as DNA: TGCAGTGCTAGAGTAGGCGGCTCAACTAATGAAAAACTGTTTTTT.

The chain has TRBV29-1 and TRBJ2-7; the D gene is possibly TRBD2 (6 bases). The V end was cut by 0 bases, the J end by 3 bases, with 6 bases between. The CDR3 runs 12 residues. Germline assignment: CDR1 SQVTM and CDR2 ANQGSEA. The CDR3 bases are TGCAGCGTTGAAGAAGCGGGCTACGAGCAGTACTTC. Protein: CSVEEAGYEQYF.

This chain connects TRBV14 to TRBJ2-7, with TRBD1 matching 7 bases. CDR3 length: 16 residues. V was clipped by 2 bases and J by 2 bases; unmatched bases: 9. Germline lookup yields CDR1 SGHDN and CDR2 FVKESK. The CDR3, as DNA: TGTGCCAGCAGCCAACGAGGGGGCAGAGGCGCCTACGAGCAGTACTTC. Translating it yields CASSQRGGRGAYEQYF.

This clonotype has a count of ten or more. The chain recombines TRBV14 with TRBJ1-2, with D possibly being TRBD1 (5 bases). This CDR3 spans 16 amino acids. The V and J ends lost 0 bases and 4 bases respectively, with 15 bases between them. Per the germline V gene, CDR1 is SGHDN and CDR2 is FVKESK. This CDR3 is CASSQDPDRNRYGYTF. In DNA, the CDR3 is TGTGCCAGCAGCCAAGACCCAGACAGAAACCGCTATGGCTACACCTTC.

The gene calls are TRBV29-1 and TRBJ1-4; D possibly corresponds to TRBD1 (5 bases). Per germline, CDR1 SQVTM and CDR2 ANQGSEA. The CDR3 length is 13 residues. V lost 4 bases, J lost 3 bases, and 9 bases lay in between. CDR3: CSVAGVSNEKLFF. CDR3 bases: TGCAGCGTTGCGGGGGTCTCTAATGAAAAACTGTTTTTT.

The chain recombines TRBV7-4 with TRBJ2-1, with D tentatively TRBD2 (5 bases). CDR1 SGHVT and CDR2 SQSDAQ come from the germline V gene. V gave up 5 bases and J gave up 2 bases, with 13 bases separating them. CDR3 length: 15 residues. The CDR3 nucleotides are TGTGCCAGCAGCCCGATGGGGAGCACCTACAATGAGCAGTTCTTC. Its protein product is CASSPMGSTYNEQFF. The variable domain in full, completed from reference TRBV7-4 and TRBJ2-1, reads GAGVSQSPRYKVAKRGRDVALRCDSISGHVTLYWYRQTLGQGSEVLTYSQSDAQRDKSGRPSGRFSAERPERSVSTLKIQRTEQGDSAVYLCASSPMGSTYNEQFFGPGTRLTVL.

The J gene is TRBJ2-7, the V gene TRBV7-7; D unresolved. The CDR3 consists of 13 residues. Trimming took 1 base from V and 6 from J, leaving 10 bases between them. Looked up from germline, CDR1 is SSHAT and CDR2 is FNYEAQ (reference sequence). CDR3 amino acids: CASSLERRSEQYF. The CDR3 nucleotides are TGTGCCAGCAGCTTAGAAAGGCGGAGCGAGCAGTACTTC.

This clonotype occurred many times. This rearrangement joins TRBV7-6 to TRBJ2-1, with D perhaps matching TRBD2 (5 bases). The CDR3 covers 15 residues. V shed 1 base and J shed 7 bases, with 14 bases lying between them. Germline V gene data show CDR1 as SGHVS and CDR2 as FNYEAQ. The CDR3 DNA reads as TGTGCCAGCAGCTTAGTAAGCGGTAGAGGTAATGAGCAGTTCTTC. It yields the protein CASSLVSGRGNEQFF.

The J gene is TRBJ2-1, the V gene TRBV20-1; 8 bases are a match to TRBD2. This CDR3 region has 17 residues. Germline values: CDR1 DFQATT, CDR2 SNEGSKA (reference sequence). Trimming at V came to 1 base and at J to 5 bases, leaving 13 bases not matched to a gene. The CDR3 loop reads CSARVELAGFVNNEQFF. CDR3 in DNA: TGCAGTGCTAGAGTGGAATTAGCGGGATTTGTAAACAATGAGCAGTTCTTC.

The sample holds many counts of this clonotype. The CDR3 nucleotides are TGTGCTAGTGGCCATGGACTAGCCACCGGGGAGCTGTTTTTT. Its translation: CASGHGLATGELFF. V and J are TRBV12-5 and TRBJ2-2, with 8 bases identical to TRBD2. CDR1 is LGHNT, CDR2 FRNRAP, per germline. The CDR3 covers 14 residues. After removal of 6 bases from V and 4 bases from J, the junction contained 4 bases not matched to a gene.

The chain has TRBV6-2 or TRBV6-3 and TRBJ2-5, with 7 positions matching TRBD2. The trim removed 2 bases at V and 5 bases at J, leaving 14 bases unmatched. Germline assignment: CDR1 MNHEY and CDR2 SVGEGT. The CDR3 runs to 17 residues. The CDR3 DNA follows: TGTGCCAGCAGTTACCCCTCTCTGGAGGGGAGGGACGAGACCCAGTACTTC. It yields the protein CASSYPSLEGRDETQYF.

There are a few counts of this clonotype. The rearrangement uses TRBV29-1 and TRBJ1-1; 9 positions match TRBD1. The germline V gene encodes CDR1 SQVTM and CDR2 ANQGSEA. V lost 5 bases, J lost 4 bases, and 8 bases stayed unmatched. The CDR3 extends over 14 amino acids. This CDR3 reads CSVQTGGKSTEAFF. The CDR3 DNA follows: TGCAGCGTTCAAACAGGGGGCAAAAGCACTGAAGCTTTCTTT.

A few counts support this clonotype. The CDR3 DNA is TGTGCCATCAGTGAAGGTGGACGAGCCTACGAGCAGTACGTC. It translates to CAISEGGRAYEQYV. This chain links TRBV10-3 with TRBJ2-7; D not certain. The V gene lost 3 bases and the J gene lost 2 bases, with 11 bases spanning the gap. The length of the CDR3 is 14 residues. Germline CDR1 ENHRY, CDR2 SYGVKD.

The rearrangement joins TRBV6-1 to TRBJ2-3; the match to TRBD1 covers 10 bases. CDR1 MNHNS and CDR2 SASEGT come from the germline V gene. V lost 4 bases, J lost 4 bases, and 5 bases stayed unmatched. The CDR3 has 15 amino acids. This CDR3 is CASSVVTGGSDTQYF. The CDR3, as DNA: TGTGCCAGCAGTGTGGTGACAGGGGGCTCAGATACGCAGTATTTT.

The sample holds a few counts of this clonotype. The rearrangement joins TRBV28 to TRBJ2-7, with D possibly matching TRBD1 (6 bases). Germline CDR1 reads MDHEN; CDR2 reads SYDVKM. Trimming took 7 bases from V and 3 from J, leaving 16 bases between them. The CDR3 is made up of 14 amino acids. The CDR3 sequence: CASKTTGFSYEQYF. As DNA, the CDR3 is TGTGCCAGCAAAACCACAGGGTTCAGCTACGAGCAGTACTTC.

Of note for this clonotype: Relative to the germline gene, one junction end is altered; a read error may explain this. The chain employs TRBV12-3 or TRBV12-4 and TRBJ2-7; the D gene is possibly TRBD2 (5 bases). The CDR3 spans 16 residues. The CDR3 spells CASGLALGFLLEKQYF. CDR3 sequence (DNA): TGTGCCAGCGGTTTAGCGCTTGGTTTCCTCCTTGAAAAGCAGTACTTC.

The rearrangement joins TRBV5-1 to TRBJ2-7; D is perhaps TRBD1 (6 bases). The germline V and J ends were trimmed by 4 bases and 3 bases, with 11 bases remaining between them. The CDR3 extends over 13 amino acids. The germline CDR1 and CDR2 sequences are SGHRS and YFSETQ. CDR3 in DNA: TGCGCCAGCAGCCCGGGACACTACTACGAGCAGTACTTC. Translated, it gives CASSPGHYYEQYF. The variable domain in full, completed from reference TRBV5-1 and TRBJ2-7, reads KAGVTQTPRYLIKTRGQQVTLSCSPISGHRSVSWYQQTPGQGLQFLFEYFSETQRNKGNFPGRFSGRQFSNSRSEMNVSTLELGDSALYLCASSPGHYYEQYFGPGTRLTVT.

This clonotype was recorded many times. One junction end does not reproduce the germline sequence, and a read error may be involved. The rearrangement joins TRBV7-7 to TRBJ2-1, with 9 bases fitting TRBD2. The CDR3 runs 17 residues. Germline V CDR1 and CDR2: SSHAT, FNYEAQ (reference sequence). This chain's CDR3 is CASSLESGGPPYNEQFF. The CDR3 coding sequence is TGTGCTAGCAGCCTAGAGAGCGGGGGGCCTCCCTACAATGAGCAGTTCTTC. Filled out from reference TRBV7-7 and TRBJ2-1, the complete variable domain reads GAGVSQSPRYKVTKRGQDVTLRCDPISSHATLYWYQQALGQGPEFLTYFNYEAQPDKSGLPSDRFSAERPEGSISTLTIQRTEQRDSAMYRCASSLESGGPPYNEQFFGPGTRLTVL.

This sequence joins TRBV29-1 and TRBJ2-2, with D perhaps assigned TRBD1 or TRBD2 (5 bases each). Germline CDR1 and CDR2: SQVTM and ANQGSEA. This CDR3 has 14 amino acids. Trimming took off 7 bases at V and 1 base at J, with 13 bases between the two ends. CDR3 in amino acids: CSAGPTMNTGELFF. CDR3 DNA: TGCAGCGCGGGACCGACAATGAACACCGGGGAGCTGTTTTTT.

V usage is TRBV6-2 or TRBV6-3 and J usage is TRBJ2-2; perhaps TRBD2 as D (5 bases). The CDR3 spans 14 residues. From germline, CDR1 is MNHEY and CDR2 SVGEGT. The V end was cut by 10 bases, the J end by 5 bases, with 17 bases between. CDR3 protein: CATKEGGGTGELFF. CDR3 DNA sequence: TGTGCCACAAAAGAAGGCGGAGGAACCGGGGAGCTGTTTTTT.

This sequence joins TRBV20-1 and TRBJ1-3; D may be TRBD1 (5 bases). This CDR3 comprises 13 residues. The ends were cut back, 5 bases at V and 0 bases at J, with 8 bases in the middle. Germline V gene data show CDR1 as DFQATT and CDR2 as SNEGSKA (reference sequence). Here the CDR3 reads CSAGGSSGNTIYF. In nucleotides, the CDR3 is TGCAGTGCTGGGGGGAGCTCTGGAAACACCATATATTTT.

The rearrangement joins TRBV27 to TRBJ1-5; TRBD1 might be the D (6 bases). In germline, CDR1 is MNHEY, CDR2 SMNVEV (reference sequence). V shed 4 bases and J shed 6 bases, with 10 bases lying between them. CDR3 length: 13 amino acids. CDR3 amino acids: CASSSGQLQPQHF. The CDR3 DNA reads as TGTGCCAGCAGTTCCGGACAGCTTCAGCCCCAGCATTTT.

This clonotype was counted at least ten times. The V gene is TRBV2, the J gene TRBJ2-2, with TRBD2 matching over 13 bases. V was pared by 5 bases and J by 0 bases, with 3 bases of the junction left unmatched. Per germline, CDR1 SNHLY and CDR2 FYNNEI. The CDR3 consists of 17 residues. This chain's CDR3 is CASSYGTSGTNTGELFF. In DNA, the CDR3 is TGTGCCAGCAGTTACGGGACTAGCGGGACGAACACCGGGGAGCTGTTTTTT. Supplemented by reference TRBV2 and TRBJ2-2, the full variable domain reads EPEVTQTPSHQVTQMGQEVILRCVPISNHLYFYWYRQILGQKVEFLVSFYNNEISEKSEIFDDQFSVERPDGSNFTLKIRSTKLEDSAMYFCASSYGTSGTNTGELFFGEGSRLTVL.

This clonotype was recorded at least ten times. The V and J genes are TRBV11-2 and TRBJ1-2, with D uncertain. Germline lookup yields CDR1 SGHAT and CDR2 FQNNGV. The CDR3 sequence is 14 residues long. V was shortened by 3 bases and J by 4 bases, with 12 bases between the two germline ends. The chain's CDR3 is CASSFIDTGYGYTF. For the CDR3, the DNA is TGTGCCAGCAGCTTCATTGACACGGGCTATGGCTACACCTTC.

This clonotype was counted only a few times. The V gene is TRBV7-2, the J gene TRBJ2-1; weak D call: TRBD2 (5 bases). The germline V gene has CDR1 SGHTA and CDR2 FQGNSA. The CDR3 consists of 15 residues. V was trimmed by 2 bases and J by 6 bases, leaving 14 bases between them. In DNA, the CDR3 is TGTGCCAGCAGCTTAATGGCGGGTATAGGCAATGAGCAGTTCTTC. Translated: CASSLMAGIGNEQFF.

This clonotype was seen repeatedly, ten times or more. V is TRBV28 and J is TRBJ1-5; 8 bases align to TRBD1. Germline assignment: CDR1 MDHEN and CDR2 SYDVKM. Germline trimming cut 7 bases from V and 3 bases from J; bases unmatched to any gene: 8. This CDR3 spans 15 amino acids. CDR3 DNA sequence: TGTGCCAGCACCTCCGGACAGGGCCCCAATCAGCCCCAGCATTTT. This codes for CASTSGQGPNQPQHF.

The chain links TRBV6-2 or TRBV6-3 to TRBJ2-1, with D unclear. CDR1 is MNHEY, CDR2 SVGEGT, per germline. V lost 2 bases and J 13 bases, leaving 15 bases between the germline ends. The CDR3 loop spans 13 amino acids. The CDR3 reads CASSYRPQRSQFF. CDR3 bases: TGTGCCAGCAGTTACCGGCCACAGAGGAGCCAGTTCTTC.

In this sample, this clonotype turned up a few times. This chain uses TRBV15 with TRBJ2-5; D might be TRBD1 (5 bases). This CDR3 contains 15 residues. CDR1 and CDR2 (germline): LNHNV, YYDKDF (reference sequence). The V end was cut by 0 bases, the J end by 0 bases, with 8 bases between. The DNA for the CDR3 is TGTGCCACCAGCAGAGAACCAGGGTACCAAGAGACCCAGTACTTC. Its translation: CATSREPGYQETQYF.

This clonotype has more than one count but fewer than ten. This chain connects TRBV12-3 or TRBV12-4 to TRBJ1-1; perhaps TRBD1 as D (5 bases). V shed 10 bases and J shed 2 bases, with 23 bases lying between them. CDR3 length: 16 residues. In nucleotides, the CDR3 is TGTGCCACCACGGGAGGAGCGGGACGGCAAAACACTGAAGCTTTCTTT. It encodes CATTGGAGRQNTEAFF.

This clonotype occurred many times. In DNA form, the CDR3 reads TGTGCCAGCAGCCTTCCTCGGACAGGGGATAACACTGAAGCTTTCTTT. As protein: CASSLPRTGDNTEAFF. The chain employs TRBV7-8 and TRBJ1-1, with 9 bases matching TRBD1. Looked up from germline, CDR1 is SGHVS and CDR2 is FQNEAQ. The CDR3 extends over 16 amino acids. V gave up 5 bases and J gave up 2 bases; unmatched junction bases: 9.

This clonotype appeared a few times. This chain uses TRBV29-1 with TRBJ2-1; 9 bases line up with TRBD1. Per the germline V gene, CDR1 is SQVTM and CDR2 is ANQGSEA. After removal of 2 bases from V and 6 bases from J, the junction contained 17 bases not matched to a gene. The CDR3 has 18 residues. CDR3 in amino acids: CSVERPLDRGRNSNEQFF. CDR3 DNA sequence: TGCAGCGTTGAAAGGCCCTTGGACAGGGGACGCAACAGCAATGAGCAGTTCTTC.